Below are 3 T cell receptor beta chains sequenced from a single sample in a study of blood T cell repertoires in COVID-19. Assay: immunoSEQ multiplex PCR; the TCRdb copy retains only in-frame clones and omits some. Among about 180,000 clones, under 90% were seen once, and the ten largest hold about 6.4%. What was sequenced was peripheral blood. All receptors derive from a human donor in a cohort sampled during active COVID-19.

The CDR3 DNA reads as TGTGCCAGCAGCCCCACAGGACGGGCGAACACTGAAGCTTTCTTT. It translates to CASSPTGRANTEAFF. This sequence joins TRBV7-3 and TRBJ1-1, with a tentative D call TRBD1 (5 bases). The germline V and J ends were trimmed by 5 bases and 1 base, with 14 bases remaining between them. Germline CDR1 and CDR2: SGHTA and FQGTGA. CDR3 length equals 15 residues.

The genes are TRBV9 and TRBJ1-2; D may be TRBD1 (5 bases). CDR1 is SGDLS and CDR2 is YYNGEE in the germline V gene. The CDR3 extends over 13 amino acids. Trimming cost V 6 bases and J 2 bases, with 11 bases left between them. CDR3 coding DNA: TGTGCCAGCAATACCGGACAAAACTATGGCTACACCTTC. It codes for CASNTGQNYGYTF.

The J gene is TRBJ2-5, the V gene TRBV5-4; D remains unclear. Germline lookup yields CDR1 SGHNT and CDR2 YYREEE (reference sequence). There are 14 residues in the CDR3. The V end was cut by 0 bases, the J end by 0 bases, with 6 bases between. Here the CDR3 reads CASSLGVNQETQYF. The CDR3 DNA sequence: TGTGCCAGCAGCTTGGGAGTCAACCAAGAGACCCAGTACTTC.